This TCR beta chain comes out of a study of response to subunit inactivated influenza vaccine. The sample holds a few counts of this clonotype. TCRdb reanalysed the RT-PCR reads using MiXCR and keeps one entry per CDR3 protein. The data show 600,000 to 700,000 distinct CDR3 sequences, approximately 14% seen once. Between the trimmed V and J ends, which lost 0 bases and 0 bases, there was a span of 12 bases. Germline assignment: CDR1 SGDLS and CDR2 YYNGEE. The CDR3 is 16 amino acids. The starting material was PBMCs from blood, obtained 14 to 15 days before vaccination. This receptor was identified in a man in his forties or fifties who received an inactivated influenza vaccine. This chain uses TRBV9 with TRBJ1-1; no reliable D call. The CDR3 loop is CASSVGVGPVNTEAFF. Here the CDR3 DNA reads TGTGCCAGCAGCGTAGGGGTGGGCCCAGTGAACACTGAAGCTTTCTTT.